Each of the 18 T cell receptor beta chains below was sequenced from the same sample in a study of beta chain features in type 1 diabetes. The isolated RNA, all of it, was reverse transcribed, so expressed TCRB transcripts were what got sequenced. The assay was immunoSEQ multiplex PCR, and TCRdb's table has in-frame clones only and misses some. The data contain 850,000 to 900,000 clones, roughly 15% of them singletons. Sequenced input: naive CD4+ T cells from blood. These receptors were taken from a woman aged 18 to 35 in good health.

The chain recombines TRBV5-6 with TRBJ2-1, with D possibly TRBD2 on 6 matching bases. Germline CDR1 reads SGHDT; CDR2 reads YYEEEE. The V gene lost 4 bases and the J gene lost 4 bases, with 15 bases spanning the gap. The CDR3 spans 15 residues. CDR3 coding DNA: TGTGCCAGCAGCCCCCAGGGAGGCCGTTACAATGAGCAGTTCTTC. This gives the protein CASSPQGGRYNEQFF. The complete variable domain, with remaining parts taken from reference TRBV5-6 and TRBJ2-1, reads DAGVTQSPTHLIKTRGQQVTLRCSPKSGHDTVSWYQQALGQGPQFIFQYYEEEERQRGNFPDRFSGHQFPNYSSELNVNALLLGDSALYLCASSPQGGRYNEQFFGPGTRLTVL.

The CDR3 loop reads CASSLGLAGSIYEQYF. The CDR3 region has the DNA TGTGCCAGCAGCCTTGGACTAGCGGGCTCCATCTACGAGCAGTACTTC. The chain is built from TRBV7-2 and TRBJ2-7; 11 nucleotides agree with TRBD2. The CDR3 contains 16 residues. Germline V gene lookup returns CDR1 SGHTA and CDR2 FQGNSA. The trim removed 5 bases at V and 3 bases at J, leaving 9 bases unmatched.

The V call is TRBV7-6, the J call TRBJ2-7, with D perhaps given as TRBD1 or TRBD2 (5 bases each). This CDR3 region has 15 residues. Germline assignment: CDR1 SGHVS and CDR2 FNYEAQ. V lost 2 bases, J lost 5 bases, and 16 bases lay in between. In DNA form, the CDR3 reads TGTGCCAGCAGCTTATTTGTTGCAGGGACCCACGAGCAGTACTTC. Residues: CASSLFVAGTHEQYF. Using reference TRBV7-6 and TRBJ2-7 for the parts outside the CDR3, the full variable domain is GAGVSQSPRYKVTKRGQDVALRCDPISGHVSLYWYRQALGQGPEFLTYFNYEAQQDKSGLPNDRFSAERPEGSISTLTIQRTEQRDSAMYRCASSLFVAGTHEQYFGPGTRLTVT.

V gene TRBV5-4 combines with J gene TRBJ1-4; weak D call: TRBD1 (6 bases). Trimming pared 1 base from V and 5 bases from J, leaving 12 bases between. Germline V gives CDR1 SGHNT, CDR2 YYREEE (reference sequence). This CDR3 region has 15 residues. CDR3 sequence reads: CASSLKQGNNEKLFF. Written as DNA, the CDR3 is TGTGCCAGCAGCTTGAAACAGGGAAACAATGAAAAACTGTTTTTT.

This clone has only a few counts. The chain links TRBV20-1 to TRBJ2-7, with 7 bases aligning to TRBD1. There are 10 residues in the CDR3. J gave up 6 bases and V 5 bases, and 1 base lay outside the gene matches. Germline V lookup: CDR1 DFQATT, CDR2 SNEGSKA (reference sequence). For the CDR3, the DNA is TGCAGTGCTTGGGACAGCGAGCAGTACTTC. Its translation is CSAWDSEQYF.

This clone was counted between two and nine times. The chain couples TRBV5-1 to TRBJ2-6, with D maybe TRBD1 (6 bases). The V gene's germline CDR1 is SGHRS and CDR2 YFSETQ. V lost 4 bases to trimming and J lost 2 bases, with 13 bases between them. CDR3 size: 16 residues. The CDR3 loop is CASSVLTGTGANVLTF. The CDR3 DNA follows: TGCGCCAGCAGCGTCCTGACAGGCACTGGGGCCAACGTCCTGACTTTC.

This chain links TRBV7-3 with TRBJ2-1; TRBD2 aligns across 8 bases. V shed 5 bases and J 7 bases; nucleotides not matched to a gene: 7. Germline CDR1 and CDR2: SGHTA and FQGTGA. The CDR3 consists of 14 residues. CDR3: CASSQSGGGNEQFF. The CDR3 region has the DNA TGTGCCAGCAGCCAGAGCGGGGGAGGTAATGAGCAGTTCTTC.

The chain recombines TRBV7-2 with TRBJ2-2, with D possibly being TRBD1 (6 bases). The V end lost 3 bases, the J end lost 6 bases, and 14 bases lay between the germline ends. Per germline, CDR1 SGHTA and CDR2 FQGNSA. This CDR3 contains 15 residues. CDR3 sequence (DNA): TGTGCCAGCAGCTTGTCCAGGGGAAAGGCCGGGGAGCTGTTTTTT. Residues: CASSLSRGKAGELFF. Looking up the rest from reference TRBV7-2 and TRBJ2-2 gives the full variable domain: GAGVSQSPSNKVTEKGKDVELRCDPISGHTALYWYRQSLGQGLEFLIYFQGNSAPDKSGLPSDRFSAERTGGSVSTLTIQRTQQEDSAVYLCASSLSRGKAGELFFGEGSRLTVL.

This chain connects TRBV5-6 to TRBJ2-6; D gene uncertain. Between the trimmed V and J ends, which lost 0 bases and 2 bases, there was a span of 15 bases. Germline V CDR1 and CDR2: SGHDT, YYEEEE. The CDR3 extends over 18 amino acids. Here the CDR3 reads CASSLVLGLMTGANVLTF. The CDR3 DNA sequence: TGTGCCAGCAGCTTGGTTCTGGGTTTAATGACTGGGGCCAACGTCCTGACTTTC. The complete variable domain, with remaining parts taken from reference TRBV5-6 and TRBJ2-6, reads DAGVTQSPTHLIKTRGQQVTLRCSPKSGHDTVSWYQQALGQGPQFIFQYYEEEERQRGNFPDRFSGHQFPNYSSELNVNALLLGDSALYLCASSLVLGLMTGANVLTFGAGSRLTVL.

The V gene is TRBV20-1, the J gene TRBJ2-1; D gene ambiguous. The CDR3 loop spans 10 amino acids. Trimming cost V 0 bases and J 11 bases, with 5 bases left between them. From germline, CDR1 is DFQATT and CDR2 SNEGSKA (reference sequence). CDR3 nucleotides: TGCAGTGCTAGAGAATCGAAGCAGTTCTTC. Translating it yields CSARESKQFF.

The chain joins TRBV7-9 to TRBJ2-6; perhaps TRBD2 as D (7 bases). This CDR3 has 19 residues. Germline values: CDR1 SEHNR, CDR2 FQNEAQ (reference sequence). V lost 2 bases and J lost 0, with 17 bases in between. In DNA form, the CDR3 reads TGTGCCAGCAGCTTAAGTACAGGGAGGGCCCTCTCTGGGGCCAACGTCCTGACTTTC. As protein: CASSLSTGRALSGANVLTF.

There are a few counts of this clone. The rearrangement links TRBV28 to TRBJ2-3, with D tentatively TRBD2 (5 bases). Germline V CDR1 and CDR2: MDHEN, SYDVKM. V dropped 7 bases and J dropped 4 bases, with 18 bases sitting between them. The CDR3 has 15 amino acids. DNA of the CDR3: TGTGCCAGCAACGGCCTCGGGGTGGGCCCAGATACGCAGTATTTT. Residues: CASNGLGVGPDTQYF.

This clone was recorded a few times. This chain connects TRBV5-5 to TRBJ2-7, with TRBD1 matching over 8 bases. The CDR3 totals 14 residues. The V gene end was trimmed by 7 bases and the J gene end by 4 bases; junction bases not matched to a gene: 10. The germline V gene encodes CDR1 SGHKS and CDR2 YYEKEE (reference sequence). CDR3 loop: CASQLGQGRYEQYF. CDR3 bases: TGTGCCAGCCAGCTCGGACAGGGCCGGTACGAGCAGTACTTC.

This clone has a handful of counts. The chain uses TRBV27 and TRBJ2-3; 10 bases align to TRBD2. This CDR3 contains 16 residues. Germline V CDR1 and CDR2: MNHEY, SMNVEV (reference sequence). Unmatched junction bases numbered 5, after V lost 4 bases and J lost 1 base. CDR3 nucleotide sequence: TGTGCCAGCAGTTACATCGGACTAGCGGGCACAGATACGCAGTATTTT. Protein sequence: CASSYIGLAGTDTQYF.

This clone was detected only a few times. The chain combines TRBV9 with TRBJ2-1; 10 nucleotides align to TRBD2. The trim removed 4 bases at V and 5 bases at J, leaving 6 bases unmatched. The length of the CDR3 is 15 residues. Looked up from germline, CDR1 is SGDLS and CDR2 is YYNGEE. The CDR3: CASSITSGTNNEQFF. CDR3 DNA: TGTGCCAGCAGCATTACTAGCGGGACCAACAATGAGCAGTTCTTC.

V and J are TRBV7-3 and TRBJ1-1; D may be TRBD1 (6 bases). Germline V gene sequence: CDR1 SGHTA, CDR2 FQGTGA. The germline V and J ends were trimmed by 5 bases and 6 bases, with 13 bases remaining between them. This CDR3 region has 13 residues. This CDR3 reads CASSQQGGAEAFF. CDR3 sequence (DNA): TGTGCCAGCAGCCAACAGGGAGGGGCTGAAGCTTTCTTT.

The chain employs TRBV29-1 and TRBJ2-7; the D is unclear. Trimming took off 7 bases at V and 6 bases at J, with 19 bases between the two ends. Germline CDR1 reads SQVTM; CDR2 reads ANQGSEA. The CDR3 loop spans 13 amino acids. In DNA, the CDR3 is TGCAGCGGCGTGGCTCCTTCGGTTGGCGAGCAGTACTTC. Translated: CSGVAPSVGEQYF.

V gene TRBV5-4 combines with J gene TRBJ2-7; a weak D match, TRBD2 (5 bases). The CDR3 is 12 amino acids. Germline loops: CDR1 SGHNT, CDR2 YYREEE (reference sequence). V was pared by 2 bases and J by 6 bases, with 9 bases between. The CDR3 spells CASSFGISEQYF. The CDR3 DNA follows: TGTGCCAGCAGCTTCGGGATTTCCGAGCAGTACTTC.